A selection of T cell receptor beta chains follows, all from one sample in a study of blood T cells in healthy people across ages. TCRdb analysed the 5' RACE reads with MiXCR anew, one entry per CDR3 protein. The table lists around 1,500,000 distinct CDR3 sequences, 25% to 30% of them singletons. The sequenced material came from blood. Receptor source: a woman aged 30 to 39 in good health. Each CDR3 is given with its conserved first and last residue. Fields, in order: D gene, clone size, V gene, J gene, CDR3 DNA, CDR3 protein. The D gene is left open where the match is weak. Rows may omit the clone size; those that give it use once, few, many or a size class.

NA	many	TRBV7-9	TRBJ2-4	TGTGCCAGCAGCCCGAGAGGTTCCAACATTCAGTACTTC	CASSPRGSNIQYF
TRBD2	NA	TRBV5-1	TRBJ2-7	TGCGCCAGCAGCTTGGACGCGGGAGTTGAGCAGTACTTC	CASSLDAGVEQYF
TRBD1	few	TRBV9	TRBJ2-7	TGTGCCAGCAGCGTGACAGGGTTCTCCTACGAGCAGTACTTC	CASSVTGFSYEQYF
TRBD1	many	TRBV28	TRBJ2-7	TGTGCCAGCAGTGGGACAGGGCGTACGTACGAGCAGTACTTC	CASSGTGRTYEQYF
TRBD1	once	TRBV5-1	TRBJ2-7	TGCGCCAGCAGCTTGTGGGACAGGGACGGCGGCGAGCAGTACTTC	CASSLWDRDGGEQYF
TRBD2	NA	TRBV5-4	TRBJ2-1	TGTGCCAGCAGCACGATAGCGGGAAACAATGAGCAGTTCTTC	CASSTIAGNNEQFF
TRBD2	NA	TRBV7-9	TRBJ2-7	TGTGTCAGCAGCTTAACGGGAGGGCCCTACGAGCAGTACTTC	CVSSLTGGPYEQYF
NA	NA	TRBV28	TRBJ2-5	TGTTCCAGCAGTTCTCCCATGGCCCACCAAGAGACCCAGTACTTC	CSSSSPMAHQETQYF
TRBD1	few	TRBV10-3	TRBJ2-3	TGTGCCATCAGTGACCAGACAGGGGGCGCAGATACGCAGTATTTT	CAISDQTGGADTQYF
NA	NA	TRBV28	TRBJ2-7	TGTGCCAGCAGACCCCCCCGCGGCAACTCCTACGAGCAGTACTTC	CASRPPRGNSYEQYF
TRBD2	NA	TRBV29-1	TRBJ2-1	TGCAGCGGGATGGGACTAGCGACCTACAATGAGCAGTTCTTC	CSGMGLATYNEQFF
NA	NA	TRBV2	TRBJ2-5	TGTGCCAGCATGGCTGACGGGGGCGGTGAGCAGTACTTC	CASMADGGGEQYF
NA	NA	TRBV7-9	TRBJ2-7	TGTGCCAGCAGCTGGGGGCGAGACGAGCAGTACTTC	CASSWGRDEQYF
NA	many	TRBV12-3/TRBV12-4	TRBJ2-4	TGTGCCAGCAGTTTATCCCAACAATTGTTAGCCAAAAACATTCAGTACTTC	CASSLSQQLLAKNIQYF
TRBD2	few	TRBV28	TRBJ2-3	TGTGCCAGCGTCAGACTAGCGGGGGGGGGCACAGATACGCAGTATTTT	CASVRLAGGGTDTQYF
NA	few	TRBV7-2	TRBJ2-5	TGTGCCAGCAGCTTAGGGGGGCGTAGGCAAGAGACCCAGTACTTC	CASSLGGRRQETQYF
TRBD1	few	TRBV19	TRBJ1-4	TGTGCCAGTAGTTCAGACAGGGAAGATGAAAAACTGTTTTTT	CASSSDREDEKLFF
NA	NA	TRBV12-3/TRBV12-4	TRBJ1-2	TGTGCCAGCATCTTCGAAGGAGTTAAAGCTAACTATGGCTACACCTTC	CASIFEGVKANYGYTF
NA	NA	TRBV27	TRBJ1-2	TGTGCCAGCAGTAATTTGTATGGGTCCACTAGCTTC	CASSNLYGSTSF
NA	few	TRBV5-1	TRBJ2-3	TGCGCCAGCAGCTCGAGAATGATCACAGATACGCAGTATTTT	CASSSRMITDTQYF
NA	few	TRBV6-6	TRBJ2-5	TGTGCCAGCAGTTTAAGCGCGGGGGACAGGGAGACCCAGTACTTC	CASSLSAGDRETQYF
NA	NA	TRBV7-7	TRBJ2-5	TGTGCCAGCAGCCCAAAGGGGGGCCAAGAGACCCAGTACTTC	CASSPKGGQETQYF
TRBD2	NA	TRBV7-9	TRBJ2-5	TGTGCCAGCAGCTTAACTCTAGCGGGAGGAAAGGAGACCCAGTACTTC	CASSLTLAGGKETQYF
NA	few	TRBV29-1	TRBJ2-1	TGCAGCGGGTTTTATAGCTCCTACAATGAGCAGTTCTTC	CSGFYSSYNEQFF
NA	NA	TRBV10-3	TRBJ1-2	TGTGCCATCAGTGAGTTTGATAGCTCGGGCTACACCTTC	CAISEFDSSGYTF
NA	NA	TRBV10-1	TRBJ2-1	TGCGCCAGCAGTCCTAACTCCGATGAGCAGTTCTTC	CASSPNSDEQFF
NA	once	TRBV2	TRBJ2-6	TGTGCCAGCAGTGTATCCGGGGCAGGGGCCAACGTCCGGACTTTC	CASSVSGAGANVRTF
NA	NA	TRBV11-2	TRBJ2-6	TGTGCCAGCAGCTTAACGGCTACCACTTCTGGGACCAACGTCCTGACTTTC	CASSLTATTSGTNVLTF
NA	NA	TRBV5-5	TRBJ1-4	TGTGCCAGCAGCTTGTACAGCCCCGGGGATGAAAAACTGTTTTTT	CASSLYSPGDEKLFF
NA	few	TRBV7-2	TRBJ1-6	TGTGCCAGCAGCCCGGGCCTTGGCTCACCCCTCCACTTT	CASSPGLGSPLHF
NA	NA	TRBV10-1	TRBJ2-5	TGCGCCAGCACCAAAGGCCAGGGCAATGAGCAGTACTTC	CASTKGQGNEQYF
NA	NA	TRBV10-1	TRBJ2-5	TGCGCCTGCAGTGAGATGAGCGAGAGAGCAAAAGAGACCCAGTACTTC	CACSEMSERAKETQYF
NA	NA	TRBV20-1	TRBJ2-3	TGCAGTGTCCCGGCGGTTACAGATACGCAGTATTTT	CSVPAVTDTQYF
NA	few	TRBV20-1	TRBJ2-3	TGCAGTGCCACCCGGGGTGGGAGGCGCACAGATACGCAGTATTTT	CSATRGGRRTDTQYF
NA	few	TRBV4-1	TRBJ2-3	TGCGCCAGCAGCCAAGTCAGTGCTGGAGATACGCAGTATTTT	CASSQVSAGDTQYF
NA	NA	TRBV28	TRBJ2-7	TGTGCCAGCACGGGCAAGACCTACGAGCAGTACTTC	CASTGKTYEQYF
NA	few	TRBV5-1	TRBJ1-2	TGCGCCAGCAGCGGCGGGAATAACTATGGCTACACCTTC	CASSGGNNYGYTF
NA	many	TRBV7-2	TRBJ2-6	TGTGCCAGCAGCTCCGGGGTCTCTGGGGCCAACGTCCTGACTTTC	CASSSGVSGANVLTF
NA	NA	TRBV29-1	TRBJ2-5	TGCAGCCCTCTCTGGAATCCGGGACAAAAAGAGACCCAGTACTTC	CSPLWNPGQKETQYF
NA	NA	TRBV12-3/TRBV12-4	TRBJ2-3	TGTGCCAGCAGCCTAATAGCAAGGGGAGGCGCAGATACGCAGTATTTT	CASSLIARGGADTQYF
TRBD2	NA	TRBV20-1	TRBJ2-1	TGCAGTGCTAGAGAGAGTGGGACTAGCGGGAGGGCGGATGAGCAGTTCTTC	CSARESGTSGRADEQFF
NA	few	TRBV5-1	TRBJ2-3	TGCGCCAGCAGCCCTACCGGGGGGCGAGTCACAGATACGCAGTATTTT	CASSPTGGRVTDTQYF
NA	many	TRBV10-3	TRBJ1-2	TGTGCCATCAGTGAGGAGTACGACTTGGACGGCTACACCTTC	CAISEEYDLDGYTF
NA	NA	TRBV2	TRBJ2-1	TGTGCCAGCAGTGAAGAGGTAGCGTGCGTACATGAGCAGTTCTTC	CASSEEVACVHEQFF
NA	many	TRBV7-6	TRBJ2-3	TGTGCCAGCAGCCAACCACCGCGGGGCACAGATACGCAGTATTTT	CASSQPPRGTDTQYF
NA	NA	TRBV6-5	TRBJ1-2	TGTGCCAGCAGCCCGGGCCACTACTATGGCCACACCTTC	CASSPGHYYGHTF
NA	NA	TRBV20-1	TRBJ2-3	TGCAGTGCCATAAATCCCCAGCCGGGGGCGGATACGCAGTATTTT	CSAINPQPGADTQYF
TRBD1	NA	TRBV29-1	TRBJ2-7	TGCAGCGACGACAGGGGGCGCGGCGAGCAGTACTTC	CSDDRGRGEQYF
NA	many	TRBV11-1	TRBJ2-7	TGTGCCAGCAGCTTAGTGGCGAAGAGCTCCTACGAGCAGTACTTC	CASSLVAKSSYEQYF
NA	NA	TRBV30	TRBJ1-2	TGTGCCTGGAGTGTACAGATCTATGGCTACACCTTC	CAWSVQIYGYTF
NA	few	TRBV6-5	TRBJ2-3	TGTGCCAGCAAGCGCGAAGTCACAGATACGCAGTATTTT	CASKREVTDTQYF
NA	few	TRBV20-1	TRBJ1-4	TGCAGTGCTAGAGATCCACCGTCCGAAAAACTGTTTTTT	CSARDPPSEKLFF
TRBD2	few	TRBV20-1	TRBJ2-5	TGCAGTGCTTACGACAGTGGGGGGGAGTCCCAAGAGACCCAGTACTTC	CSAYDSGGESQETQYF
NA	few	TRBV28	TRBJ1-5	TGTGCCAGTTCAGGATCCGGGCCCCAGCATTTT	CASSGSGPQHF